The present entry profiles one TCR beta chain with its context. The data are from a study of T cell changes during pregnancy in multiple sclerosis. Data came from immunoSEQ multiplex PCR; TCRdb stores just in-frame clones and leaves some out. The profile shows 85,000 to 120,000 clones, 80% to 95% of them singletons. Sequenced material: peripheral blood, taken after pregnancy. The clonotype comes from a female donor with multiple sclerosis, enrolled in a pregnancy study.

CDR3 residues: CASTLTGGGAEEQYF. Written as DNA, the CDR3 is TGTGCCAGCACCCTGACTGGCGGGGGGGCGGAAGAGCAGTACTTC. The chain combines TRBV7-2 with TRBJ2-7; 9 nucleotides line up with TRBD2. The CDR3 contains 15 residues. Losses at the gene ends were 7 bases for V and 7 bases for J; bases not matched to a gene: 14. Germline V CDR1 and CDR2: SGHTA, FQGNSA. Together with reference TRBV7-2 and TRBJ2-7, the CDR3 gives the full variable domain: GAGVSQSPSNKVTEKGKDVELRCDPISGHTALYWYRQSLGQGLEFLIYFQGNSAPDKSGLPSDRFSAERTGGSVSTLTIQRTQQEDSAVYLCASTLTGGGAEEQYFGPGTRLTVT.